This TCR beta chain came from a study of blood T cell repertoires in COVID-19. Study-wide context: The United States, Italy and Spain were the sources of the acute and convalescent COVID-19 samples.

This CDR3 contains 15 residues. V was clipped by 3 bases and J by 1 base; unmatched bases: 0. Germline V gene lookup returns CDR1 KGHSH and CDR2 LQKENI. TCRdb's copy holds only in-frame clones and misses some; the assay was immunoSEQ multiplex PCR. The sample consists of about 350,000 clones, roughly 87% of them appearing once. Recovery meant two consecutive negative NP/OP PCR tests, professional clearance, or resolved symptoms. Specimen: PBMCs or T cells enriched from blood (not recorded which). The receptor's source is a woman under 40 who had recovered from COVID-19. This rearrangement joins TRBV18 to TRBJ2-1, with TRBD1 identical over 10 bases. CDR3 nucleotides: TGTGCCAGCTCACCGGACAGGGGGTCCTACAATGAGCAGTTCTTC. Amino acid sequence: CASSPDRGSYNEQFF.